This is a list of T cell receptor beta chains from one sample in a study of blood T cell repertoires in COVID-19. TCRdb's copy holds only in-frame clones and misses some; the assay was immunoSEQ multiplex PCR. The table includes about 300,000 clones, approximately 86% detected once. The sequenced sample was peripheral blood. All receptors come from a man between 18 and 29 years old with active or convalescent COVID-19. The CDR3 runs from the conserved cysteine through the conserved F or W. The order of the fields is CDR3 length, V gene, clone size, J gene, D gene, CDR3 protein, CDR3 DNA. The D gene is left open where the match is weak. A row's size may be missing; if present it is once, few, many or a size class.

15	TRBV11-2	.	TRBJ1-6	.	CASSLGVGGNSPLHF	TGTGCCAGCAGCTTAGGGGTTGGAGGAAATTCACCCCTCCACTTT
15	TRBV10-1	.	TRBJ2-1	TRBD2	CASSDIAGLYNEQFF	TGCGCCAGCAGTGATATAGCGGGTCTCTACAATGAGCAGTTCTTC
14	TRBV27	.	TRBJ2-7	.	CASSLWALGYEQYF	TGTGCCAGCAGTTTATGGGCCCTTGGCTACGAGCAGTACTTC
15	TRBV4-1	.	TRBJ1-2	.	CASSQAAGPVGGYTF	TGCGCCAGCAGCCAAGCCGCGGGACCCGTCGGGGGCTACACCTTC
16	TRBV11-2	.	TRBJ1-1	.	CASSRTGSNMNTEAFF	TGTGCCAGCAGTAGGACGGGGTCCAATATGAACACTGAAGCTTTCTTT
15	TRBV7-9	.	TRBJ2-1	TRBD2	CASTYLAGGYNEQFF	TGTGCCAGCACCTACCTAGCGGGGGGGTACAATGAGCAGTTCTTC
12	TRBV15	.	TRBJ2-4	.	CATSIDTGPQYF	TGTGCCACCAGCATAGATACAGGGCCTCAGTACTTC
14	TRBV27	.	TRBJ2-1	TRBD2	CASSDSGRDNEQFF	TGTGCCAGCAGTGATAGCGGGAGGGACAATGAGCAGTTCTTC
20	TRBV5-1	.	TRBJ2-2	TRBD1	CASSLGSFFLDRGSTGELFF	TGCGCCAGCAGCTTGGGCAGTTTTTTCTTGGACAGGGGTAGCACCGGGGAGCTGTTTTTT
13	TRBV3-1/TRBV3-2	.	TRBJ2-5	.	CASSQELAETQYF	TGTGCCAGCAGCCAAGAACTCGCAGAGACCCAGTACTTC
13	TRBV10-2	.	TRBJ1-5	.	CASGQYSNQPQHF	TGCGCCAGCGGACAGTATAGCAATCAGCCCCAGCATTTT
14	TRBV11-2	.	TRBJ1-2	.	CASSGGGPHYGYTF	TGTGCCAGCAGCGGGGGGGGTCCCCACTATGGCTACACCTTC
15	TRBV19	few	TRBJ2-1	TRBD2	CASSIKAGGNNEQFF	TGTGCCAGTAGTATAAAAGCGGGGGGGAACAATGAGCAGTTCTTC
18	TRBV10-3	.	TRBJ2-1	TRBD2	CAISESRRASGAPNEQFF	TGTGCCATCAGTGAGTCCCGTCGGGCTAGCGGGGCCCCCAATGAGCAGTTCTTC
16	TRBV28	once	TRBJ1-3	.	CASSARTGVAGNTIYF	TGTGCCAGCAGTGCGAGAACGGGGGTCGCTGGAAACACCATATATTTT
13	TRBV27	.	TRBJ2-7	.	CASSFSGTYEQYF	TGTGCCAGCAGTTTCTCCGGGACCTACGAGCAGTACTTC
14	TRBV15	.	TRBJ1-5	TRBD1	CATSSRGLAQPQHF	TGTGCCACCAGCAGCAGGGGGCTGGCTCAGCCCCAGCATTTT